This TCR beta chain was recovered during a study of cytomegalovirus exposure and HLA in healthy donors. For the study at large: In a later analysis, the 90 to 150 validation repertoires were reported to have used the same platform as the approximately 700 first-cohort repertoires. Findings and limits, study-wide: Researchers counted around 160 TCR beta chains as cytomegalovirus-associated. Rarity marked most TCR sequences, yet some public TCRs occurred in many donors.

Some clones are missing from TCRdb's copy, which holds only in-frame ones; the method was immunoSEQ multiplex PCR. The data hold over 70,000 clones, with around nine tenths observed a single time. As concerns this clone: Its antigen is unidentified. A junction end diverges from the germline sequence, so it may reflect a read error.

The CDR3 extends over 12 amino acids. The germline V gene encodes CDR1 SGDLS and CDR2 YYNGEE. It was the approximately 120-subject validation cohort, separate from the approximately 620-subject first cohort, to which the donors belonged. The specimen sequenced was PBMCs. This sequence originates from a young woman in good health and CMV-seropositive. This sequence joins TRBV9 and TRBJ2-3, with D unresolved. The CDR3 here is CASSVSIDTQYF. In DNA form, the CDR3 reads TGTGCCAGCAGCGTGAGCATAGATACGCAGTATTTT.